This T cell receptor (beta chain) was captured by sequencing in a study of CD8+CD57+ T cells in acquired aplastic anemia. Individuals selected for sequencing had exhibited CD8+CD57+ cell expansion on flow cytometry. Profiles of TCR beta VDJ and CDR3 were generated from a genomic DNA template. TCRdb used MiXCR to reprocess the reads, holding one entry per CDR3 protein. The sample contains approximately 220,000 distinct CDR3 sequences, about half of which appear only once. V lost 5 bases to trimming and J lost 8 bases, with 6 bases between them. This CDR3 contains 10 residues. Germline V gene sequence: CDR1 SNHLY, CDR2 FYNNEI. As to this clonotype: The target antigen is unknown.

Findings and caveats of the study: Researchers reported that CD8+ Simpson's diversity was not significantly different in patients versus controls. Approximately 28 CD8+ CDR3 sequences were shared between patients and controls.

The TCR comes from a human donor with aplastic anemia. The chain joins TRBV2 to TRBJ1-2; no clear D. Sequencing input: sorted CD4+, CD8+, or CD8+CD57+ T cells (not recorded which) from PBMCs. CDR3 region: CASSTQGYTF. The CDR3 DNA follows: TGTGCCAGCAGTACACAGGGCTACACCTTC.